The clone carrying this T cell receptor beta chain has at least ten counts. This sample is part of a study of spatial heterogeneity in lung cancer. Time point noted: sample taken at primary tumor resection. The sequenced material consisted of unsorted whole RNA from tumor, nontumor lung or frozen PBMC. TCRdb re-analysed the 5' RACE reads in MiXCR, keeping a single row per CDR3 protein. This sample yields some 4,000 distinct CDR3 sequences, of which approximately 7% are seen a single time; 20% belongs to the top ten. This clonotype was obtained from a male donor with early-stage non-small cell lung cancer. The sequenced sample was normal lung tissue next to the tumor, obtained at surgery.

CDR3 coding DNA: TGCGCCAGCAGCCATCAAAGTGGGGGATTTGCAACTAATGAAAAACTGTTTTTT. This encodes CASSHQSGGFATNEKLFF. The rearrangement links TRBV4-3 to TRBJ1-4, with a possible D match to TRBD1 (5 bases). The CDR3 runs 18 residues. Germline-derived CDR1 and CDR2 are LGHNA and YSLEER. V was trimmed by 3 bases and J by 0 bases, leaving 17 bases between them.